The 12 T cell receptor beta chains below come from one sample, sequenced in a study of T cells in localized non-small cell lung cancer. Profiled with immunoSEQ multiplex PCR; TCRdb holds only in-frame clones, not every one. The sample includes about 54,000 clones, about four fifths of them seen just once. The input for sequencing was peripheral blood, taken before any cancer treatment. Source of these receptors: a female donor over 55 with stage II squamous cell lung carcinoma.

This chain uses TRBV6-5 with TRBJ1-2; D gene unclear. Per the germline V gene, CDR1 is MNHEY and CDR2 is SVGAGI. The V gene lost 4 bases and the J gene lost 4 bases, with 13 bases spanning the gap. CDR3 length: 14 residues. CDR3 sequence (DNA): TGTGCCAGCAGTTCGCGAGCGGGGAGCTATGGCTACACCTTC. Protein: CASSSRAGSYGYTF.

V and J are TRBV7-6 and TRBJ2-7; maybe TRBD1 (5 bases). With 5 bases removed from V and 4 bases from J, the gap between germline ends came to 6 bases. The CDR3 runs 11 residues. Germline-derived CDR1 and CDR2 are SGHVS and FNYEAQ. The CDR3 loop reads CASSDRYEQYF. CDR3 DNA sequence: TGTGCCAGCAGCGACAGATACGAGCAGTACTTC.

Only one count was recorded for this clone. The chain joins TRBV9 to TRBJ2-1, with 9 bases aligning to TRBD2. The CDR3 length is 15 residues. After removal of 3 bases from V and 5 bases from J, the junction contained 6 bases not matched to a gene. Germline assignment: CDR1 SGDLS and CDR2 YYNGEE. CDR3 loop: CASSAASGVNNEQFF. CDR3 nucleotides: TGTGCCAGCAGCGCCGCTAGCGGGGTAAACAATGAGCAGTTCTTC.

This rearrangement joins TRBV18 to TRBJ1-2; perhaps TRBD1 as D (6 bases). The CDR3 has 16 amino acids. The V end was cut by 0 bases, the J end by 0 bases, with 11 bases between. Germline V gives CDR1 KGHSH, CDR2 LQKENI. CDR3 DNA sequence: TGTGCCAGCTCACCACCGAGGGGGGTAGCTAACTATGGCTACACCTTC. This codes for CASSPPRGVANYGYTF.

The V and J genes are TRBV19 and TRBJ1-3; D not resolved. The V gene's germline CDR1 is LNHDA and CDR2 SQIVND (reference sequence). The length of the CDR3 is 14 residues. V dropped 4 bases and J dropped 0 bases, with 7 bases sitting between them. For the CDR3, the DNA is TGTGCCAGTAGTACCGAGGTCTCTGGAAACACCATATATTTT. Residues: CASSTEVSGNTIYF.

The rearrangement joins TRBV21-1 to TRBJ2-7; the DNA was not used to check the table's D call, TRBD1. TRBV21-1 is a pseudogene. This CDR3 region has 11 residues. The CDR3 nucleotides are TGTGCCAGAGGGACAGGATACGAGCAGTACTTC. Encoded protein: CARGTGYEQYF.

The rearrangement links TRBV19 to TRBJ2-3; D remains unclear. V dropped 4 bases and J dropped 2 bases, with 7 bases sitting between them. CDR3 length: 13 residues. Germline assignment: CDR1 LNHDA and CDR2 SQIVND (reference sequence). CDR3 residues: CASSNRVTDTQYF. CDR3 DNA sequence: TGTGCCAGTAGTAATAGGGTCACAGATACGCAGTATTTT.

V usage is TRBV4-3 and J usage is TRBJ2-6; D is ambiguous. The germline V gene has CDR1 LGHNA and CDR2 YSLEER. The CDR3 runs 18 residues. With 0 bases removed from V and 0 bases from J, the gap between germline ends came to 12 bases. The chain's CDR3 is CASSQESTVSSGANVLTF. The CDR3 coding sequence is TGCGCCAGCAGCCAAGAATCAACGGTGAGCTCTGGGGCCAACGTCCTGACTTTC.

The chain has TRBV19 and TRBJ1-2; D uncertain. The V end was cut by 6 bases, the J end by 7 bases, with 15 bases between. The CDR3 covers 13 residues. The V gene's germline CDR1 is LNHDA and CDR2 SQIVND (reference sequence). DNA for the CDR3: TGTGCCAGTAGAGAGACCGACGCCTTTGGCTACACCTTC. It codes for CASRETDAFGYTF. Full variable domain (remainder filled in from reference TRBV19 and TRBJ1-2): DGGITQSPKYLFRKEGQNVTLSCEQNLNHDAMYWYRQDPGQGLRLIYYSQIVNDFQKGDIAEGYSVSREKKESFPLTVTSAQKNPTAFYLCASRETDAFGYTFGSGTRLTVV.

The chain uses TRBV12-1 and TRBJ2-1; whether TRBD2, the table's D call, matches the DNA was not checked. TRBV12-1 is an annotated pseudogene. The CDR3 runs to 15 residues. DNA for the CDR3: TGTGCCAGCAGCCCCCGTTCTTTAGTTTACAATGAGCAGTTCTTC. Translated: CASSPRSLVYNEQFF.

This chain joins TRBV19 and TRBJ2-1, with 10 bases lining up with TRBD2. Germline CDR1 and CDR2: LNHDA and SQIVND (reference sequence). CDR3 length equals 16 residues. V shed 7 bases and J 9 bases; nucleotides not matched to a gene: 15. CDR3 sequence (DNA): TGTGCCAGTAAACCTGCGAGCGGGGGGGCCTATACTGAGCAGTTCTTC. As protein: CASKPASGGAYTEQFF.

This chain connects TRBV9 to TRBJ2-7; D may be TRBD2 (6 bases). The CDR3 totals 16 residues. The V end lost 4 bases, the J end lost 2 bases, and 19 bases lay between the germline ends. The germline V gene encodes CDR1 SGDLS and CDR2 YYNGEE. Written as DNA, the CDR3 is TGTGCCAGCAGCTTCCAAGGCGGGGCTGAGCCCTACGAGCAGTACTTC. This gives the protein CASSFQGGAEPYEQYF.